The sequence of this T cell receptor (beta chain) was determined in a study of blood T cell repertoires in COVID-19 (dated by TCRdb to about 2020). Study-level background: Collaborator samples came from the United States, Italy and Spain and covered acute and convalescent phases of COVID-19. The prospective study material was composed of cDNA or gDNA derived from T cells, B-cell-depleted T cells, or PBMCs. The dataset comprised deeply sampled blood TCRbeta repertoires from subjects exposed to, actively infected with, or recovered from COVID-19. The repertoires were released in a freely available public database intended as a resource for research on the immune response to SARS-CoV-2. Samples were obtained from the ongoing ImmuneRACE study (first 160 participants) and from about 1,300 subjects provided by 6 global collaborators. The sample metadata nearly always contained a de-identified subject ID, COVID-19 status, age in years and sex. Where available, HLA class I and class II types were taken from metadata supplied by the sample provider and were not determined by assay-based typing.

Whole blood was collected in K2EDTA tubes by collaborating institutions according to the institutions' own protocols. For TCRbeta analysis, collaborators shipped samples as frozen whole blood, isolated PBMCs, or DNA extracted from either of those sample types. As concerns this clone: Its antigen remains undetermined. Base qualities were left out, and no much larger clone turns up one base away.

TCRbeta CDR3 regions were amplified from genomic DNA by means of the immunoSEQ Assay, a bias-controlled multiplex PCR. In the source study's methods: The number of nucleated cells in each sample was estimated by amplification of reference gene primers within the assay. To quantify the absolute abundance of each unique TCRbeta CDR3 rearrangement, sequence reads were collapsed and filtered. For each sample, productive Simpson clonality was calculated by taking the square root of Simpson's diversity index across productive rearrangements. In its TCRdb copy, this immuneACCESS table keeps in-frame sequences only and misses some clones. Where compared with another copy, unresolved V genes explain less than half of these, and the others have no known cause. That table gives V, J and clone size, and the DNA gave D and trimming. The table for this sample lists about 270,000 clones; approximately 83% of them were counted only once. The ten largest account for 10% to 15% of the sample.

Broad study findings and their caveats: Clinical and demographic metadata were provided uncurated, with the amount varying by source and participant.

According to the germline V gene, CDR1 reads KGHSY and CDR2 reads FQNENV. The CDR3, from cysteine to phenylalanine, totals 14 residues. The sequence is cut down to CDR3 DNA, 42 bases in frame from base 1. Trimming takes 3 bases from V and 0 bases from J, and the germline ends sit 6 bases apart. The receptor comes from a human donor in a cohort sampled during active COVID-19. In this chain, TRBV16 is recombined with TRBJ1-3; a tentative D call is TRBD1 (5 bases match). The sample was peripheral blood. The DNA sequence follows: TGTGCCAGCAGCCAGGACAACTCTGGAAACACCATATATTTT. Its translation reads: CASSQDNSGNTIYF.